Listed below are T cell receptor beta chains from one sample, sequenced in a study of circulating and synovial CD4+ cells in juvenile arthritis. Profiling relied on immunoSEQ multiplex PCR, and the TCRdb table lists in-frame clones only, not all of them. The sample holds around 32,000 clones, about 95% seen once. Sample: CD4+ T cells from blood. The source of these receptors is a human donor with juvenile idiopathic arthritis. Each CDR3 is given with its conserved first and last residue. The D gene is left open where the match is weak. For some rows the clone size is stated as once, few or many, or as a class when expanded; others skip it.

V gene: TRBV7-2
clone size: NA
J gene: TRBJ2-1
D gene: NA
CDR3 DNA: TGTGCCAGCAGCCTCTATAGCGGCGGGGTTGAGCAGTTCTTC
CDR3 protein: CASSLYSGGVEQFF

V gene: TRBV5-1
clone size: NA
J gene: TRBJ2-2
D gene: NA
CDR3 DNA: TGCGCCAGCAGCTTGGATGCGACCGGGGAGCTGTTTTTT
CDR3 protein: CASSLDATGELFF

V gene: TRBV4-3
clone size: NA
J gene: TRBJ2-3
D gene: TRBD2
CDR3 DNA: TGCGCCAGCAGCCAAGACCTAGCGGGGGCCACAGATACGCAGTATTTT
CDR3 protein: CASSQDLAGATDTQYF

V gene: TRBV14
clone size: NA
J gene: TRBJ2-1
D gene: NA
CDR3 DNA: TGTGCCAGCAGCCTTAGTGGATTGACTCGCTCCTACAATGAGCAGTTCTTC
CDR3 protein: CASSLSGLTRSYNEQFF

V gene: TRBV2
clone size: NA
J gene: TRBJ2-2
D gene: TRBD1
CDR3 DNA: TGTGCCAGCAGCGACAGGGGCACCGGGGAGCTGTTTTTT
CDR3 protein: CASSDRGTGELFF

V gene: TRBV18
clone size: NA
J gene: TRBJ2-5
D gene: TRBD2
CDR3 DNA: TGTGCCAGCTCACCAGGGAGGGTAGAGGAGACCCAGTACTTC
CDR3 protein: CASSPGRVEETQYF

V gene: TRBV28
clone size: once
J gene: TRBJ2-1
D gene: TRBD2
CDR3 DNA: TGTGCCAGCAAACGGGCCGGGGGGGATGAGCAGTTCTTC
CDR3 protein: CASKRAGGDEQFF

V gene: TRBV19
clone size: NA
J gene: TRBJ2-1
D gene: TRBD1
CDR3 DNA: TGTGCCAGTGGTGACAGGGGCTCCTACAATGAGCAGTTCTTC
CDR3 protein: CASGDRGSYNEQFF

V gene: TRBV7-2
clone size: once
J gene: TRBJ2-1
D gene: NA
CDR3 DNA: TGTGCCAGCACCCTCGGACTGAAGCCTGAGCAGTTCTTC
CDR3 protein: CASTLGLKPEQFF

V gene: TRBV25-1
clone size: NA
J gene: TRBJ2-7
D gene: TRBD2
CDR3 DNA: TGTGCCAGCGGGACTAGCGGGGGGGTCGAGCAGTACTTC
CDR3 protein: CASGTSGGVEQYF

V gene: TRBV21-1
clone size: NA
J gene: TRBJ2-5
D gene: NA
CDR3 DNA: TGTGCCAGCACCACGGGGACTAGCGGGGGGGCGACCAGGGAGACCCAGTACTTC
CDR3 protein: CASTTGTSGGATRETQYF

V gene: TRBV6-5
clone size: NA
J gene: TRBJ2-1
D gene: NA
CDR3 DNA: TGTGCCAGCGCGGCCCCGGGGTACAATGAGCAGTTCTTC
CDR3 protein: CASAAPGYNEQFF

V gene: TRBV10-2
clone size: once
J gene: TRBJ2-1
D gene: TRBD2
CDR3 DNA: TGCGCCAGCCTTAGCGGGCTAGCGGGAGAAGGTGAGCAGTTCTTC
CDR3 protein: CASLSGLAGEGEQFF

V gene: TRBV30
clone size: few
J gene: TRBJ2-7
D gene: NA
CDR3 DNA: TGTGCCTGGAGCGGTATAGGCTACAGCTACGAGCAGTACTTC
CDR3 protein: CAWSGIGYSYEQYF

V gene: TRBV7-3
clone size: NA
J gene: TRBJ2-5
D gene: NA
CDR3 DNA: TGTGCCAGCAGCCCTAGAGCGGGTAAAGAGACCCAGTACTTC
CDR3 protein: CASSPRAGKETQYF